What follows are 5 T cell receptor beta chains derived from one specimen sequenced in a study of control samples from healthy donors and cancer patients. Profiling relied on immunoSEQ multiplex PCR, and the TCRdb table lists in-frame clones only, not all of them. The table includes about 75,000 clones, around 95% detected once. The sequencing input was blood. The receptors shown here come from a middle-aged woman in good health.

The chain recombines TRBV19 with TRBJ1-5; tentatively, D is TRBD1 (5 bases). This CDR3 has 15 amino acids. Trimming removed 3 bases at V and 7 bases at J, with 16 bases between. From germline, CDR1 is LNHDA and CDR2 SQIVND (reference sequence). The CDR3 is CASSIIPPGNQPQHF. The CDR3 nucleotides read TGTGCCAGTAGTATTATACCCCCAGGGAACCAGCCCCAGCATTTT.

V and J are TRBV27 and TRBJ1-1; 10 nucleotides agree with TRBD1. The CDR3 consists of 12 residues. CDR1 is MNHEY, CDR2 SMNVEV, per germline (reference sequence). The V and J ends lost 11 bases and 4 bases, in that order; junction bases with no gene match: 4. The CDR3, as DNA: TGTGCCGGCCGGACAGGGGGCACTGAAGCTTTCTTT. It specifies CAGRTGGTEAFF.

The CDR3 spells CASSQGTGDAETQYF. CDR3 nucleotide sequence: TGCGCCAGCAGCCAAGGGACAGGGGATGCGGAGACCCAGTACTTC. The chain links TRBV5-1 to TRBJ2-5; TRBD1 agrees at 10 bases. The CDR3 consists of 15 residues. Germline trimming cut 4 bases from V and 5 bases from J; bases unmatched to any gene: 8. In germline, CDR1 is SGHRS, CDR2 YFSETQ.

This chain links TRBV27 with TRBJ1-2, with a possible D match to TRBD1 (6 bases). V gave up 10 bases and J gave up 6 bases, with 15 bases separating them. The CDR3 length is 12 residues. Germline lookup yields CDR1 MNHEY and CDR2 SMNVEV (reference sequence). The CDR3 sequence is CATDWGADGYTF. CDR3 bases: TGTGCCACCGACTGGGGGGCGGATGGCTACACCTTC.

This chain uses TRBV2 with TRBJ1-1, with TRBD1 matching 7 bases. J gave up 5 bases and V 6 bases, and 3 bases lay outside the gene matches. Germline V gene sequence: CDR1 SNHLY, CDR2 FYNNEI. CDR3 size: 12 residues. The CDR3 region has the DNA TGTGCCAGCAGCACCAGGGGGACTGAAGCTTTCTTT. Translated: CASSTRGTEAFF.